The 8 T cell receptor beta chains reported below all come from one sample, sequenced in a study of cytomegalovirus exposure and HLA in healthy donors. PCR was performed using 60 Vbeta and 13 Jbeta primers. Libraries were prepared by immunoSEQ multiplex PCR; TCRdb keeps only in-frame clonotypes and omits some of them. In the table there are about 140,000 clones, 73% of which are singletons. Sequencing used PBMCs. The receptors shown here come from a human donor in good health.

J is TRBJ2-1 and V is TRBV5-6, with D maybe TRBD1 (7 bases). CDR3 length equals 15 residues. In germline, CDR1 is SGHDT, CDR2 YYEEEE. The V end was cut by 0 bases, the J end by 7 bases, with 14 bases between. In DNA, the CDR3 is TGTGCCAGCAGCTTGGCCGACAGGGACTCGAATGAGCAGTTCTTC. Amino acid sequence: CASSLADRDSNEQFF.

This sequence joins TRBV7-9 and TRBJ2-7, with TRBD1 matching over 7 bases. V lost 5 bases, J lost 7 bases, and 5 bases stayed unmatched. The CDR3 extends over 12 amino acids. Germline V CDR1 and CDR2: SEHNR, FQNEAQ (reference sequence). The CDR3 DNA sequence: TGTGCCAGCAGCCCGGGGACAGAAGAGCAGTACTTC. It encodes CASSPGTEEQYF.

The CDR3 loop reads CASSLGVGVSYNEQFF. DNA of the CDR3: TGTGCCAGCAGCTTGGGGGTGGGAGTGTCCTACAATGAGCAGTTCTTC. The chain uses TRBV5-4 and TRBJ2-1, with a tentative D call TRBD2 (5 bases). The germline CDR1 and CDR2 sequences are SGHNT and YYREEE (reference sequence). The CDR3 spans 16 residues. V was trimmed by 0 bases and J by 1 base, leaving 11 bases between them.

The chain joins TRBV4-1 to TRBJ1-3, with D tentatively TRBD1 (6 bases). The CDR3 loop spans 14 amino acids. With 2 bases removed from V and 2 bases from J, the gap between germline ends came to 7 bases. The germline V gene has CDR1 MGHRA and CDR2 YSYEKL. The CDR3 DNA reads TGCGCCAGCAGCCAACCAGGGGCTGGAAACACCATATATTTT. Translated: CASSQPGAGNTIYF.

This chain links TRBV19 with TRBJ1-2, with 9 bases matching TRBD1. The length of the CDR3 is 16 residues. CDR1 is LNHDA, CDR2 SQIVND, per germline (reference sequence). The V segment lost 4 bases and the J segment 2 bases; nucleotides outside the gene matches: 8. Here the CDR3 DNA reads TGTGCCAGTAGTACCGGCCGGGACAGGGTAAACTATGGCTACACCTTC. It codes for CASSTGRDRVNYGYTF.

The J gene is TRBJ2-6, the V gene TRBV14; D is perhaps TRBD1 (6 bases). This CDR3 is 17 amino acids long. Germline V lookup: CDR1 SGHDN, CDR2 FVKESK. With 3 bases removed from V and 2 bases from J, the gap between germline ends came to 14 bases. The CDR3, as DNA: TGTGCCAGCAGCCACGTCATCAGGGGCACTGGGGCCAACGTCCTGACTTTC. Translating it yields CASSHVIRGTGANVLTF. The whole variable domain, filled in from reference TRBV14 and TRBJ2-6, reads EAGVTQFPSHSVIEKGQTVTLRCDPISGHDNLYWYRRVMGKEIKFLLHFVKESKQDESGMPNNRFLAERTGGTYSTLKVQPAELEDSGVYFCASSHVIRGTGANVLTFGAGSRLTVL.

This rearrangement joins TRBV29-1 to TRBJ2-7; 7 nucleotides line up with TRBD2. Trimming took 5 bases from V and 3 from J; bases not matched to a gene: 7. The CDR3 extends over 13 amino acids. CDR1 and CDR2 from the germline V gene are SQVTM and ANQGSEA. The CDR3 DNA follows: TGCAGCGTTTTTAGGGAGGGGTACTACGAGCAGTACTTC. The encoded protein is CSVFREGYYEQYF.

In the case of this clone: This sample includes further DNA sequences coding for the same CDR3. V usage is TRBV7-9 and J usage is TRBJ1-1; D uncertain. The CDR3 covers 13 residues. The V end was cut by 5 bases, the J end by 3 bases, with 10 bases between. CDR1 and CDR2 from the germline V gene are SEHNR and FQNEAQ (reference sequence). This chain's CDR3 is CASSPAGDTEAFF. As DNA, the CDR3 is TGTGCCAGCAGCCCTGCGGGAGACACTGAAGCTTTCTTT. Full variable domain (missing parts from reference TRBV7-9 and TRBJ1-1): DTGVSQNPRHKITKRGQNVTFRCDPISEHNRLYWYRQTLGQGPEFLTYFQNEAQLEKSRLLSDRFSAERPKGSFSTLEIQRTEQGDSAMYLCASSPAGDTEAFFGQGTRLTVV.